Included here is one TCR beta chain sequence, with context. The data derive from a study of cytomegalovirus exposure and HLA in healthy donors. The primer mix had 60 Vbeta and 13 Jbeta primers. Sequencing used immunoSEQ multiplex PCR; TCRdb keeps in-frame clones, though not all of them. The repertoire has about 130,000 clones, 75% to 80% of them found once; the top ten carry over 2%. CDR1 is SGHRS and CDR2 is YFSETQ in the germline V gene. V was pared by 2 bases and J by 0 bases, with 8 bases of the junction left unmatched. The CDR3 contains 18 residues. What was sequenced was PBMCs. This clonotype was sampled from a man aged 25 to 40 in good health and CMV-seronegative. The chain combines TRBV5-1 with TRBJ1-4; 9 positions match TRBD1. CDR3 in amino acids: CASSFDRGSTSTNEKLFF. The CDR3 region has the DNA TGCGCCAGCAGCTTCGACAGGGGGAGCACCTCAACTAATGAAAAACTGTTTTTT.